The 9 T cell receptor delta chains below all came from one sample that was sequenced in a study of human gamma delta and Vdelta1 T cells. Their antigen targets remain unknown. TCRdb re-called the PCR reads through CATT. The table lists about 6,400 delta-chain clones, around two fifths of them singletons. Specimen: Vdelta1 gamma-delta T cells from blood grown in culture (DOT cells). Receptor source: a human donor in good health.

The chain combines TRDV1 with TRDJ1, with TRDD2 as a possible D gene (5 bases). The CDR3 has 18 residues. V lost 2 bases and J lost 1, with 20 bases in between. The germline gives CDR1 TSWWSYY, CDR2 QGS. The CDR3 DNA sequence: TGTGCTCTTGGGGAAGGTTTGGGCCTTCATATTCTCACCGATAAACTCATCTTT. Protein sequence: CALGEGLGLHILTDKLIF.

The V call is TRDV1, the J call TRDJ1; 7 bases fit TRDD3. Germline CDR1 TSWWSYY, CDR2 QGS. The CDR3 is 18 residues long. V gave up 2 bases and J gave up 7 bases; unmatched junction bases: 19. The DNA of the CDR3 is TGTGCTCTTGGGGAATATCCCTACGGGTACTGGGGATCTCTTAAACTCATCTTT. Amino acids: CALGEYPYGYWGSLKLIF.

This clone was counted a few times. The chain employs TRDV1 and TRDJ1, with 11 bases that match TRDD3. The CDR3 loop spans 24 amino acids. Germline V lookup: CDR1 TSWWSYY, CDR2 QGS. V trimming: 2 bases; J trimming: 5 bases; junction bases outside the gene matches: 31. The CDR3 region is CALGESLPPPESGGYPKVKDKLIF. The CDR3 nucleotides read TGTGCTCTTGGGGAAAGTCTCCCCCCCCCGGAGTCTGGGGGATACCCCAAGGTCAAGGATAAACTCATCTTT.

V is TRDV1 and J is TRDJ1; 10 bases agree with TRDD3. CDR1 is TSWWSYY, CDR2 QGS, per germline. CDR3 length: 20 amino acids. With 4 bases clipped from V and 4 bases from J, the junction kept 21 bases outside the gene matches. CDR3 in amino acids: CALGGNSYPSTGGFIDKLIF. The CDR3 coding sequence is TGTGCTCTTGGGGGGAATTCCTACCCTTCGACTGGGGGATTCATCGATAAACTCATCTTT.

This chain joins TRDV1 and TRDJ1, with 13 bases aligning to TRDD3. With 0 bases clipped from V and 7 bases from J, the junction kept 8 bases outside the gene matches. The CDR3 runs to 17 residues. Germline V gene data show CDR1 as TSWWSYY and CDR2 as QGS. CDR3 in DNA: TGTGCTCTTGGGGAACTCAGTACTGGGGGATACGCCCTTAAACTCATCTTT. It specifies CALGELSTGGYALKLIF.

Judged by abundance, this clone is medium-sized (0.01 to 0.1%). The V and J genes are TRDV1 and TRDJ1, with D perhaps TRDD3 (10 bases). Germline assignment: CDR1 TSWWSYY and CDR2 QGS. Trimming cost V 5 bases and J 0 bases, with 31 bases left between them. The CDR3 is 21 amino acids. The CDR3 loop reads CALGLHLPTSNWGIYTDKLIF. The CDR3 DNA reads TGTGCTCTTGGGCTCCACCTTCCTACGTCTAACTGGGGGATTTACACCGATAAACTCATCTTT.

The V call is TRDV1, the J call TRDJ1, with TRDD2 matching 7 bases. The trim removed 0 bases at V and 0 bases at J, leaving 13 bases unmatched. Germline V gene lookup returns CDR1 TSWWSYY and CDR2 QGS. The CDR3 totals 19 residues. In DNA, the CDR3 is TGTGCTCTTGGGGAACTCACAGTCTTCCTAGGGGTTTACACCGATAAACTCATCTTT. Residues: CALGELTVFLGVYTDKLIF.

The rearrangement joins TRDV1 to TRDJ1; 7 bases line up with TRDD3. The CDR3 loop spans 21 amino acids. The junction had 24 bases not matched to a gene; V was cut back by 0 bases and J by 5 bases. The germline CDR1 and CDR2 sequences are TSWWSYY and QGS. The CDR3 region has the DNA TGTGCTCTTGGGGAACTTGGGCCTACCTGGGGGTCCCGGATACGGCGGGATAAACTCATCTTT. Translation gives CALGELGPTWGSRIRRDKLIF.

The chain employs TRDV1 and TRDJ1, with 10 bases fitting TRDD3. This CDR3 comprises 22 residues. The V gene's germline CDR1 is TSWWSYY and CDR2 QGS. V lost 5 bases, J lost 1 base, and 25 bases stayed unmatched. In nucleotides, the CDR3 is TGTGCTCTTGGGAAGGTCCTCCTAAGCCTGGGGGATAAACGGCTAGTCACCGATAAACTCATCTTT. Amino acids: CALGKVLLSLGDKRLVTDKLIF.